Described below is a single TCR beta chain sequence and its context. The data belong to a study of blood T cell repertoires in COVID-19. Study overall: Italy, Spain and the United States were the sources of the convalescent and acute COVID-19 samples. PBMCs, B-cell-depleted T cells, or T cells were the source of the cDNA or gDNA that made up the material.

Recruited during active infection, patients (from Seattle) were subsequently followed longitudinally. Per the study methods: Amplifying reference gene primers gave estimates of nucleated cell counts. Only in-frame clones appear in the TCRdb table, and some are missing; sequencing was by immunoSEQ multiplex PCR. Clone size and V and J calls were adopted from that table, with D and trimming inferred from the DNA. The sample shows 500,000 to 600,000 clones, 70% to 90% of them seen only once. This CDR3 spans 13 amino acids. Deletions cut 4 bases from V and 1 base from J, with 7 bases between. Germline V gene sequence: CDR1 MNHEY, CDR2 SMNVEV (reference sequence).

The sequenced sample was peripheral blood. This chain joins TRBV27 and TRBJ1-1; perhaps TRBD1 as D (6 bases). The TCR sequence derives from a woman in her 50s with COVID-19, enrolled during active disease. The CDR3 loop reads CASSWTENTEAFF. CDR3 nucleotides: TGTGCCAGCAGTTGGACAGAGAACACTGAAGCTTTCTTT.